This T cell receptor (beta chain) was recovered during a study of T cells expressing NK-cell markers. Germline V gene sequence: CDR1 DFQATT, CDR2 SNEGSKA (reference sequence). The CDR3 is 13 residues long. 5'RACE template switching built TCR beta cDNA with unique molecular identifiers. With the 5' RACE reads reprocessed, TCRdb shows one record per CDR3 protein and no DNA. In all, the sample yields about 260,000 distinct CDR3 sequences. This TCR was recovered from a woman between 18 and 70 years old in good health. Sequenced sample: blood T cells: a sorted CD56 or NKG2C T cell subset, CD4+ or CD8+ T cells, or bulk PBMC T cells (not recorded which). J is TRBJ1-2 and V is TRBV20-1; TCRdb outputs TRBD1, but without DNA this stays unchecked. CDR3 sequence: CSATYRGQKGYTF.